This passage covers 15 T cell receptor beta chains from one sample sequenced in a study of PD-L1 blockade in urothelial cancer. Only in-frame clones appear in the TCRdb table, and some are missing; sequencing was by immunoSEQ multiplex PCR. The sample records roughly 40,000 clones, approximately 77% being singletons. The sample was PBMCs, taken around atezolizumab (anti-PD-L1) treatment. These receptors came from a man aged 65 to 79 with urothelial cancer.

This clone was counted once. This sequence joins TRBV28 and TRBJ1-2; TRBD1 matches 7 bases. V trimming: 2 bases; J trimming: 8 bases; junction bases outside the gene matches: 11. CDR1 MDHEN and CDR2 SYDVKM come from the germline V gene. This CDR3 contains 15 residues. The CDR3 region has the DNA TGTGCCAGCAGTTTAGTTACAGGGTCACAGGGGGGCTACACCTTC. Translation gives CASSLVTGSQGGYTF.

The genes are TRBV2 and TRBJ1-5; unclear D gene. Deletions cut 4 bases from V and 0 bases from J, with 10 bases between. The CDR3 is 15 residues long. CDR1 SNHLY and CDR2 FYNNEI come from the germline V gene. CDR3 region: CASSVVEISNQPQHF. The DNA of the CDR3 is TGTGCCAGCAGTGTGGTAGAAATTAGCAATCAGCCCCAGCATTTT.

This clone turned up a few times. The V and J genes are TRBV7-9 and TRBJ2-7; tentative D call: TRBD1 (6 bases). Germline V gene lookup returns CDR1 SEHNR and CDR2 FQNEAQ (reference sequence). This CDR3 has 15 amino acids. V lost 4 bases, J lost 3 bases, and 16 bases lay in between. The CDR3 region is CASSSHRDPHYEQYF. For the CDR3, the DNA is TGTGCCAGCAGCTCGCACAGGGACCCCCACTACGAGCAGTACTTC. The whole variable domain, remainder taken from reference TRBV7-9 and TRBJ2-7, is DTGVSQNPRHKITKRGQNVTFRCDPISEHNRLYWYRQTLGQGPEFLTYFQNEAQLEKSRLLSDRFSAERPKGSFSTLEIQRTEQGDSAMYLCASSSHRDPHYEQYFGPGTRLTVT.

The V call is TRBV28, the J call TRBJ1-2; 10 nucleotides line up with TRBD1. Per the germline V gene, CDR1 is MDHEN and CDR2 is SYDVKM. J gave up 4 bases and V 4 bases, and 9 bases lay outside the gene matches. The CDR3 length is 16 residues. CDR3: CASSSFDRGRVYGYTF. The CDR3 nucleotides are TGTGCCAGCAGTTCCTTTGACAGGGGGCGCGTCTATGGCTACACCTTC.

The chain links TRBV19 to TRBJ2-7; 11 bases line up with TRBD2. This CDR3 has 14 residues. Germline CDR1 LNHDA, CDR2 SQIVND (reference sequence). The V gene end was trimmed by 3 bases and the J gene end by 5 bases; junction bases not matched to a gene: 3. In DNA form, the CDR3 reads TGTGCCAGTAGTATGATACTAGCGGGAGACGAGCAGTACTTC. Its translation is CASSMILAGDEQYF.

The J gene is TRBJ2-2, the V gene TRBV5-6; 11 nucleotides align to TRBD2. Germline V lookup: CDR1 SGHDT, CDR2 YYEEEE. The length of the CDR3 is 19 residues. V trimming: 4 bases; J trimming: 3 bases; junction bases outside the gene matches: 14. The CDR3 nucleotides read TGTGCCAGCAGCGAGGACCCTGTTAGCGGGAGGGCCTACACCGGGGAGCTGTTTTTT. This gives the protein CASSEDPVSGRAYTGELFF.

The V gene is TRBV19, the J gene TRBJ2-1; no clear D. The CDR3 sequence is 12 residues long. Germline V gene lookup returns CDR1 LNHDA and CDR2 SQIVND (reference sequence). V was pared by 6 bases and J by 1 base, with 4 bases between. CDR3 sequence (DNA): TGTGCCAGTAGCGGGTCCTACAATGAGCAGTTCTTC. Its protein is CASSGSYNEQFF.

CDR3 residues: CASSLRGDRGFNEQFF. The CDR3 nucleotides are TGTGCCAGCAGCCTAAGAGGGGACAGGGGTTTTAATGAGCAGTTCTTC. The rearrangement links TRBV27 to TRBJ2-1; the match to TRBD1 covers 10 bases. The V segment lost 6 bases and the J segment 7 bases; nucleotides outside the gene matches: 12. This CDR3 spans 16 amino acids. Per the germline V gene, CDR1 is MNHEY and CDR2 is SMNVEV (reference sequence).

V usage is TRBV30 and J usage is TRBJ1-2; 7 bases fit TRBD1. The CDR3 contains 13 residues. Trimming at V came to 2 bases and at J to 4 bases, leaving 4 bases not matched to a gene. Germline-derived CDR1 and CDR2 are GTSNPN and SVGIG (reference sequence). The CDR3 sequence: CAWSYAGGYGYTF. In DNA, the CDR3 is TGTGCCTGGAGTTATGCAGGGGGCTATGGCTACACCTTC. Complete variable domain (other parts from reference TRBV30 and TRBJ1-2): SQTIHQWPATLVQPVGSPLSLECTVEGTSNPNLYWYRQAAGRGLQLLFYSVGIGQISSEVPQNLSASRPQDRQFILSSKKLLLSDSGFYLCAWSYAGGYGYTFGSGTRLTVV.

The chain recombines TRBV19 with TRBJ2-3; D gene unclear. From germline, CDR1 is LNHDA and CDR2 SQIVND (reference sequence). V was cut by 4 bases and J by 4 bases, with 6 bases left in between. The CDR3 has 12 residues. The DNA of the CDR3 is TGTGCCAGTAGTACCTCGGCAGATACGCAGTATTTT. Translation gives CASSTSADTQYF.

The gene calls are TRBV5-1 and TRBJ2-1, with a weak D call TRBD1 (5 bases). Germline assignment: CDR1 SGHRS and CDR2 YFSETQ. V was cut by 5 bases and J by 4 bases, with 7 bases left in between. This CDR3 comprises 12 residues. CDR3 residues: CASRTEYNEQFF. The CDR3 bases are TGCGCCAGCAGGACAGAATACAATGAGCAGTTCTTC.

In its sample, this clone was seen once. The J gene is TRBJ2-3, the V gene TRBV28; 12 bases map to TRBD2. The V gene's germline CDR1 is MDHEN and CDR2 SYDVKM. V trimming: 3 bases; J trimming: 8 bases; junction bases outside the gene matches: 12. This CDR3 is built from 17 residues. CDR3 amino acids: CASSFSASGRARGTQYF. The CDR3 nucleotides are TGTGCCAGCAGTTTTTCGGCTAGCGGGAGGGCCCGGGGTACGCAGTATTTT.

The V and J genes are TRBV4-3 and TRBJ2-3, with D possibly being TRBD2 (6 bases). The CDR3 has 16 residues. V lost 0 bases, J lost 0 bases, and 10 bases lay in between. Germline assignment: CDR1 LGHNA and CDR2 YSLEER. The CDR3 protein is CASSQDGRDSTDTQYF. DNA of the CDR3: TGCGCCAGCAGCCAAGATGGGCGGGATAGCACAGATACGCAGTATTTT.

The V and J genes are TRBV11-2 and TRBJ2-4; the D is unclear. CDR1 and CDR2 from the germline V gene are SGHAT and FQNNGV. The CDR3 loop spans 14 amino acids. The V end lost 3 bases, the J end lost 5 bases, and 11 bases lay between the germline ends. The CDR3 sequence: CASSLEIHENIQYF. In DNA form, the CDR3 reads TGTGCCAGCAGCTTGGAGATCCACGAAAACATTCAGTACTTC.

This chain uses TRBV11-1 with TRBJ2-7, with 12 bases identical to TRBD1. This CDR3 has 15 amino acids. V trimming: 3 bases; J trimming: 0 bases; junction bases outside the gene matches: 0. CDR1 and CDR2 (germline): SGHAT, FQDESV (reference sequence). CDR3 region: CASSLGQGASYEQYF. In DNA, the CDR3 is TGTGCCAGCAGCTTGGGACAGGGGGCCTCCTACGAGCAGTACTTC.